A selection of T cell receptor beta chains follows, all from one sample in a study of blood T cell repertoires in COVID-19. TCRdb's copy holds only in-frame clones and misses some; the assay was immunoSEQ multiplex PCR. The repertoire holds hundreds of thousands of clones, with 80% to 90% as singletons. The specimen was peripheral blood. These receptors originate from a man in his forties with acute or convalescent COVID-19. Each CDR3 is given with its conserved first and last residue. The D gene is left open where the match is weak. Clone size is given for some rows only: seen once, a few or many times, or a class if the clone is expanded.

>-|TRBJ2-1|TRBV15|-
TGTGCCACCAGCAGAGATCTAGCACGGTCCTACAATGAGCAGTTCTTC
CATSRDLARSYNEQFF
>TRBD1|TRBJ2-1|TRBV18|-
TGTGCCAGCTCAAGCACAGGGGGCGGGAATGAGCAGTTCTTC
CASSSTGGGNEQFF
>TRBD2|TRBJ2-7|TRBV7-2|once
TGTGCCAGCAGCTCCGGGACTAGCGGGAGGAACCACGAGCAGTACTTC
CASSSGTSGRNHEQYF
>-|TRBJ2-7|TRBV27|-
TGTGCCAGTTCCTTATTCAGGTTCTACGAGCAGTACTTC
CASSLFRFYEQYF
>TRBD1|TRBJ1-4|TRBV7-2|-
TGTGCCAGCAGCTTAGTATGGGACAGAGGCGAAAAACTGTTTTTT
CASSLVWDRGEKLFF
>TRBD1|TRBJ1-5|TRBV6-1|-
TGTGCCAGCAGTGACAGGGGGGTCCAGCCCCAGCATTTT
CASSDRGVQPQHF
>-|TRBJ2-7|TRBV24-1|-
TGTGCCACCAGTACCGGGAGCGACGACGAGCAGTACTTC
CATSTGSDDEQYF
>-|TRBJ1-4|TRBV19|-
TGTGCCAGTAGAAATGGGGGGGAAAAACTGTTTTTT
CASRNGGEKLFF
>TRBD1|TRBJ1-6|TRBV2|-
TGTGCCAGCAGTGTACAGGGGGCTCAGAATTCACCCCTCCACTTT
CASSVQGAQNSPLHF
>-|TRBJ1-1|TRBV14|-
TGTGCCAGCAGCCCCTACGCAGGGGTTAACACTGAAGCTTTCTTT
CASSPYAGVNTEAFF
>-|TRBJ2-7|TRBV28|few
TGTGCCAGCAGCCCCTCCGGGAAGGGAGGATCCTACGAGCAGTACTTC
CASSPSGKGGSYEQYF
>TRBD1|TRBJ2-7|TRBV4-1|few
TGCGCCAGCAGCCAAGCGACAGGGGCCTACGAGCAGTACTTC
CASSQATGAYEQYF
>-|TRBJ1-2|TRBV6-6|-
TGTGCCAGCAGTTCCCAGGATAACTATGGCTACACCTTC
CASSSQDNYGYTF
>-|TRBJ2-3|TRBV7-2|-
TGTGCCAGCAGCTCCGCAGGGACTGCAGGGACAGATACGCAGTATTTT
CASSSAGTAGTDTQYF
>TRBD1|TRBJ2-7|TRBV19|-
TGTGCCAGTAGTATAGAAGGGGGCCAGGCAGCCTACGAGCAGTACTTC
CASSIEGGQAAYEQYF
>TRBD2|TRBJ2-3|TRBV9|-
TGTGCCAGCAGCGTAGGTGCGGGAGAAGCAGATACGCAGTATTTT
CASSVGAGEADTQYF
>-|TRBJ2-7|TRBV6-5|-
TGTGCCAGCAGTTACTCGGCACAGAGACCTAACTACGAGCAGTACTTC
CASSYSAQRPNYEQYF
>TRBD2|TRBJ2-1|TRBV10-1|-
TGCGCCAGCAGCCACACGGTAAAACGCCGGACTAGCGGGAGGAGTGAGCGGTTCTTC
CASSHTVKRRTSGRSERFF
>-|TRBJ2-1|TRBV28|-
TGTGCCAGCAGTTTTGGCGGAGTCTACAATGAGCAGTTCTTC
CASSFGGVYNEQFF
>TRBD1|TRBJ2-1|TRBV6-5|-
TGTGCCAGCAGCCCGGGACAGGGGTACAATGAGCAGTTCTTC
CASSPGQGYNEQFF
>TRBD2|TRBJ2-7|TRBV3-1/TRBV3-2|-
TGTGCCAGCAGCCGTGGGACTAGCGGGGGGGCCGGGTACGAGCAGTACTTC
CASSRGTSGGAGYEQYF
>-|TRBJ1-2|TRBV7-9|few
TGTGCCAGCAGCCTCGGGGGGGTGATAGACTATGGCTACACCTTC
CASSLGGVIDYGYTF
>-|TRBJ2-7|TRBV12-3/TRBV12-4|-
TGTGCCAGCTCAACGGGGGTTAAGGAGCAGTACTTC
CASSTGVKEQYF
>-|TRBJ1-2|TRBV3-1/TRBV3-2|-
TGTGCCAGCAGCCAAGAGCAGGGCATCTTACGCGGCTACACCTTC
CASSQEQGILRGYTF
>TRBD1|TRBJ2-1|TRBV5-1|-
TGCGCCAGCAGCTTGGGCCTACAGGGGTGGGGAGAGCAGTTCTTC
CASSLGLQGWGEQFF
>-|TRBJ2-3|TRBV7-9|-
TGTGCCAGCAGCTTTAACCAGGATACGCAGTATTTT
CASSFNQDTQYF
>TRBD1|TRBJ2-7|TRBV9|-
TGTGCCAGCAGCTTCGGACAGGGCGACTACGAGCAGTACTTC
CASSFGQGDYEQYF
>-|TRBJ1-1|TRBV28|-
TGTGCCAGCTCCCCCCTGGCTCCAGGGATCACTGAAGCTTTCTTT
CASSPLAPGITEAFF
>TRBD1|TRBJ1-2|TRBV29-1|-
TGCAGCGTTGAGGACAGGGAGGACTATGGCTACACCTTC
CSVEDREDYGYTF
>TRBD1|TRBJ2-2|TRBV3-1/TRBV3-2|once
TGTGCCAGCAACCAAAACAGGGGCCCCGGGGAGCTGTTTTTT
CASNQNRGPGELFF
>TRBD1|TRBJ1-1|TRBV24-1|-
TGTGCCACCAGAGGGGGCATGAACACTGAAGCTTTCTTT
CATRGGMNTEAFF
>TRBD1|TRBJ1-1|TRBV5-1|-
TGCGCCAGCAGCTTGGGGACCGGGAGGACAGGGGGTGGGACTGAAGCTTTCTTT
CASSLGTGRTGGGTEAFF
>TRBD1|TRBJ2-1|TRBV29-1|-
TGCAGCGTCCCGGGACAGGGTGATGATGAGCAGTTCTTC
CSVPGQGDDEQFF
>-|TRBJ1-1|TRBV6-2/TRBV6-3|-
TGTGCCAGCAGGCCTTACTCCGGGACAGAAGCTTTCTTT
CASRPYSGTEAFF
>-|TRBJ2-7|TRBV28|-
TGTGCCAGCAGTTCGGACTCCGGGCAGTACTTC
CASSSDSGQYF
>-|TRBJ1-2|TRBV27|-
TGTGCCAGCAGTCCCCGACAGAGGAGAAACTATGGCTACACCTTC
CASSPRQRRNYGYTF
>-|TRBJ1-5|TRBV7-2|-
TGTGCCAGCAGCCAAGGCCAAGGAGGGCAGCCCCAGCATTTT
CASSQGQGGQPQHF
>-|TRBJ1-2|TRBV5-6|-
TGTGCCAGCAGAGGGCAGGGCTTCTATGGCTACACCTTC
CASRGQGFYGYTF
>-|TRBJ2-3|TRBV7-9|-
TGTGCCAGCAGCTTAAACCTAGCCACAGATACGCAGTATTTT
CASSLNLATDTQYF